Listed here is a single T cell receptor beta chain. Antigen unknown. These data belong to a study of PD-1 blockade in mismatch repair-deficient tumors. Time point given: approximately eleven-day in vitro stimulation with candidate neoantigen peptide 4. The data were produced by immunoSEQ multiplex PCR, yet TCRdb's version contains in-frame clones alone and is incomplete. The data contain more than 11,000 clones, about 85% of them singletons. After removal of 0 bases from V and 4 bases from J, the junction contained 10 bases not matched to a gene. In germline, CDR1 is SGDLS, CDR2 YYNGEE. The CDR3 is 18 residues long.

Specimen: cells cultured in vitro, collected from a patient treated with pembrolizumab. The chain links TRBV9 to TRBJ2-7; 13 bases are shared with TRBD2. The sequence was obtained from an adult with mismatch repair-deficient cancer. In DNA form, the CDR3 reads TGTGCCAGCAGCGTAGAGCCGGGACTAGCGGGAACGGGTTACGAGCAGTACTTC. Its protein product is CASSVEPGLAGTGYEQYF. Complete variable domain (other parts from reference TRBV9 and TRBJ2-7): DSGVTQTPKHLITATGQRVTLRCSPRSGDLSVYWYQQSLDQGLQFLIQYYNGEERAKGNILERFSAQQFPDLHSELNLSSLELGDSALYFCASSVEPGLAGTGYEQYFGPGTRLTVT.